This TCR beta chain was recovered during a study of patients and donors after allogeneic stem cell transplantation. TCRdb reanalysed the RT-PCR reads using MiXCR and keeps one entry per CDR3 protein. The sample has fewer than 500,000 distinct CDR3 sequences, around 16% seen once. This clonotype was seen ten or more times. The CDR3 extends over 14 amino acids. V gave up 6 bases and J gave up 3 bases, with 14 bases separating them. This receptor was obtained from a human donor who was either an allogeneic HSCT recipient or a stem cell or donor lymphocyte infusion donor (not recorded which). It is not recorded whose cells these are; they may come from a transplant donor. What was sequenced was blood, either unsorted or a sorted T cell fraction (not recorded which). V is TRBV12-3 or TRBV12-4 and J is TRBJ1-2; D remains unclear. The CDR3 here is CASRDVGSYYGYTF. CDR3 nucleotides: TGTGCCAGCAGGGATGTGGGATCCTACTATGGCTACACCTTC.